Given below is one T cell receptor beta chain in context. These data originate in a study of T cells expressing NK-cell markers. From the 5' RACE reads, TCRdb lists one entry per CDR3 protein and no DNA. Its table records 400,000 to 550,000 distinct CDR3 sequences. Germline loops: CDR1 MNHEY, CDR2 SVGAGI. CDR3 length equals 16 residues. Sequencing was carried out using blood T cells: a sorted CD56 or NKG2C T cell subset, CD4+ or CD8+ T cells, or bulk PBMC T cells (not recorded which). The chain links TRBV6-5 to TRBJ2-2; TCRdb designates TRBD1, a call that cannot be tested without DNA. This sequence was found in a woman between 18 and 70 years old in good health. CDR3 in amino acids: CASMGGTGANTGELFF.